A single sample gave rise to the 6 T cell receptor beta chains below, sequenced in a study of CD8 T cells in ankylosing spondylitis. Each CDR3 protein is one row after TCRdb ran MiXCR on the 5' RACE reads. Among 150,000 to 200,000 distinct CDR3 sequences listed, around a third were seen once. The sample taken for sequencing was synovial fluid, either unsorted or a sorted T cell fraction (not recorded which). The origin of the receptors is a male donor with ankylosing spondylitis.

The V and J genes are TRBV20-1 and TRBJ1-1, with D possibly TRBD1 on 6 matching bases. Germline V CDR1 and CDR2: DFQATT, SNEGSKA (reference sequence). The ends were cut back, 3 bases at V and 1 base at J, with 12 bases in the middle. The CDR3 has 14 amino acids. DNA for the CDR3: TGCAGTGCTAGTATACTGGGACAGAACACTGAAGCTTTCTTT. This gives the protein CSASILGQNTEAFF.

The gene calls are TRBV10-3 and TRBJ1-6, with TRBD1 as a possible D gene (5 bases). Trimming shortened V by 6 bases and J by 7 bases, and 19 bases separated the two germline ends. Looked up from germline, CDR1 is ENHRY and CDR2 is SYGVKD. The length of the CDR3 is 16 residues. In DNA form, the CDR3 reads TGTGCCATCAGCCTCATGGGGCCAGGGACGAATTCACCCCTCCACTTT. The encoded protein is CAISLMGPGTNSPLHF.

This clonotype was detected only a few times. V usage is TRBV5-1 and J usage is TRBJ2-1; TRBD1 might be the D (5 bases). V was clipped by 0 bases and J by 5 bases, with 15 bases between them. Germline V gives CDR1 SGHRS, CDR2 YFSETQ. The CDR3 has 16 amino acids. CDR3 nucleotides: TGCGCCAGCAGCTTGGTCGTGGCAGGGTGGCACAATGAGCAGTTCTTC. Translation gives CASSLVVAGWHNEQFF.

This chain links TRBV20-1 with TRBJ2-2, with 8 bases fitting TRBD2. After removal of 3 bases from V and 6 bases from J, the junction contained 6 bases not matched to a gene. The germline gives CDR1 DFQATT, CDR2 SNEGSKA (reference sequence). The CDR3 is 14 residues long. The CDR3 sequence is CSASRTGGSGELFF. CDR3 coding DNA: TGCAGTGCTAGTCGTACGGGGGGGTCCGGGGAGCTGTTTTTT.

This clonotype appeared a few times. J is TRBJ2-3 and V is TRBV2; D is unclear. Germline loops: CDR1 SNHLY, CDR2 FYNNEI. The CDR3 spans 17 residues. Trimming shortened V by 5 bases and J by 4 bases, and 22 bases separated the two germline ends. In nucleotides, the CDR3 is TGTGCCAGCAGTAAGCCCCAACTAACCGGGTCGGCAGATACGCAGTATTTT. This codes for CASSKPQLTGSADTQYF.

The chain recombines TRBV4-1 with TRBJ1-3; possible D gene TRBD1, 5 bases. V was trimmed by 1 base and J by 3 bases, leaving 10 bases between them. Looked up from germline, CDR1 is MGHRA and CDR2 is YSYEKL. This CDR3 region has 15 residues. CDR3 residues: CASSQGGGVGNTIYF. The CDR3 DNA follows: TGCGCCAGCAGCCAAGGAGGAGGGGTTGGAAACACCATATATTTT.